Shown below are 31 T cell receptor beta chains from a single sample sequenced in a study of beta chain features in type 1 diabetes. Findings and limits, study-wide: All four CD4+ subsets from Type 1 diabetes patients carried moderately but significantly shorter TCRB CDR3s.

Their cognate antigens are unknown. The isolated RNA, all of it, was reverse transcribed, so expressed TCRB transcripts were what got sequenced. Only in-frame clones appear in the TCRdb table, and some are missing; sequencing was by immunoSEQ multiplex PCR. Of about 150,000 clones detected, approximately 8.1% appear once; the ten largest clones hold under 0.55%. What was sequenced was central memory CD4+ T cells from blood. The receptors shown here come from a man between 18 and 29 years old with type 1 diabetes.

The chain carries TRBV2 and TRBJ2-3; D is perhaps TRBD2 (7 bases). The germline gives CDR1 SNHLY, CDR2 FYNNEI. This CDR3 is built from 15 residues. V lost 2 bases, J lost 4 bases, and 13 bases lay in between. The CDR3 sequence: CASSERGAGPDTQYF. As DNA, the CDR3 is TGTGCCAGCAGTGAACGGGGGGCAGGGCCAGATACGCAGTATTTT.

The V call is TRBV7-8, the J call TRBJ2-5; 8 bases are a match to TRBD2. There are 16 residues in the CDR3. V lost 5 bases to trimming and J lost 5 bases; unmatched junction nucleotides: 13. Germline assignment: CDR1 SGHVS and CDR2 FQNEAQ. The chain's CDR3 is CASSPLTGGGSETQYF. The CDR3 bases are TGTGCCAGCAGCCCCCTTACGGGCGGGGGGTCGGAGACCCAGTACTTC.

This clone was found many times. This sequence joins TRBV10-2 and TRBJ2-5; D is perhaps TRBD1 (5 bases). V was clipped by 8 bases and J by 1 base, with 11 bases between them. This CDR3 comprises 13 residues. Germline V lookup: CDR1 WSHSY, CDR2 SAAADI. The CDR3 region is CASGWQGQETQYF. The DNA of the CDR3 is TGCGCCAGCGGGTGGCAGGGCCAAGAGACCCAGTACTTC.

This clone has just a few counts. The chain couples TRBV2 to TRBJ1-6, with a weak D call TRBD1 (5 bases). The CDR3 is made up of 12 amino acids. V lost 4 bases to trimming and J lost 8 bases, with 6 bases between them. Germline values: CDR1 SNHLY, CDR2 FYNNEI. The DNA for the CDR3 is TGTGCCAGCAGTGTAGGGGATTCACCCCTCCACTTT. It codes for CASSVGDSPLHF.

The sample holds a few counts of this clone. This sequence joins TRBV5-1 and TRBJ2-7, with TRBD2 identical over 7 bases. Germline-derived CDR1 and CDR2 are SGHRS and YFSETQ. The CDR3 is 15 residues long. V dropped 0 bases and J dropped 4; count of bases not matched to a gene: 7. The CDR3 loop is CASSLDGSGRYEQYF. For the CDR3, the DNA is TGCGCCAGCAGCTTGGACGGTAGCGGGCGGTACGAGCAGTACTTC.

The chain combines TRBV18 with TRBJ2-7; 10 nucleotides match TRBD2. The CDR3 is 15 residues long. The germline V gene has CDR1 KGHSH and CDR2 LQKENI. J was trimmed by 3 bases and V by 4 bases; bases with no gene match: 6. The CDR3 DNA reads as TGTGCCAGCTCACGGACAACTAGCGGGAACTACGAGCAGTACTTC. Translated: CASSRTTSGNYEQYF.

This clone came up many times. This chain links TRBV4-3 with TRBJ2-6; D may be TRBD2 (5 bases). V shed 0 bases and J shed 2 bases, with 8 bases lying between them. This CDR3 is built from 16 residues. Germline lookup yields CDR1 LGHNA and CDR2 YSLEER. The DNA for the CDR3 is TGCGCCAGCAGCCAAGATCCCGGGACTGGGGCCAACGTCCTGACTTTC. Translation gives CASSQDPGTGANVLTF.

Comments on this clone: Other DNA sequences in the sample encode the same CDR3. This rearrangement joins TRBV2 to TRBJ1-5; unclear D gene. Germline values: CDR1 SNHLY, CDR2 FYNNEI. The germline V and J ends were trimmed by 4 bases and 2 bases, with 9 bases remaining between them. CDR3 length: 14 amino acids. The CDR3 sequence is CASSGESGNQPQHF. CDR3 coding DNA: TGTGCCAGCAGTGGAGAGAGTGGCAATCAGCCCCAGCATTTT.

The chain is built from TRBV19 and TRBJ2-1; 10 bases align to TRBD2. The CDR3 covers 17 residues. Germline V gene data show CDR1 as LNHDA and CDR2 as SQIVND (reference sequence). The trim removed 3 bases at V and 5 bases at J, leaving 10 bases unmatched. CDR3 in amino acids: CASSMRLAGFDHNEQFF. The CDR3 DNA follows: TGTGCCAGTAGTATGCGACTAGCGGGTTTTGATCACAATGAGCAGTTCTTC.

The rearrangement uses TRBV28 and TRBJ2-7; 14 nucleotides match TRBD2. Germline V gene data show CDR1 as MDHEN and CDR2 as SYDVKM. Trimming cost V 6 bases and J 9 bases; bases outside gene matches: 7. This CDR3 spans 14 amino acids. The CDR3 loop reads CASRPGLAGVGQYF. Here the CDR3 DNA reads TGTGCCAGCAGACCGGGACTAGCGGGAGTCGGGCAGTACTTC.

This clone appeared once. In this CDR3 the conserved last residue, phenylalanine or tryptophan, is missing, so a read error is likely. It is unclear where the CDR3 begins or ends on the DNA, so no DNA is shown, and the CDR3 is as TCRdb lists it. V gene TRBV20-1 combines with J gene TRBJ1-2; TRBD1, the table's D call, lacks a check against the DNA. The CDR3 is 11 amino acids long, termini counted. Germline V CDR1 and CDR2: DFQATT, SNEGSKA (reference sequence). This CDR3 is CSARAPTGVPV.

This clone has only a few counts. This same CDR3 is encoded by further DNA sequences in the sample. This sequence joins TRBV5-1 and TRBJ1-2; D may be TRBD1 (6 bases). The ends were cut back, 2 bases at V and 6 bases at J, with 8 bases in the middle. Germline V gene sequence: CDR1 SGHRS, CDR2 YFSETQ. The CDR3 is made up of 12 amino acids. As DNA, the CDR3 is TGCGCCAGCAGCTTTTCAGGGGATGGCTACACCTTC. Translation gives CASSFSGDGYTF.

This chain links TRBV4-1 with TRBJ1-2; weak D call: TRBD1 (6 bases). Trimming stripped 3 bases from V and 2 bases from J, with 10 bases between. CDR3 size: 14 residues. Germline V gene sequence: CDR1 MGHRA, CDR2 YSYEKL. CDR3 sequence reads: CASSQTDRNYGYTF. The CDR3 DNA follows: TGCGCCAGCAGCCAGACGGACAGAAACTATGGCTACACCTTC.

The chain employs TRBV4-2 and TRBJ1-6, with 9 positions matching TRBD1. Per germline, CDR1 LGHNA and CDR2 YNFKEQ. This CDR3 is built from 17 residues. The J segment lost 7 bases and the V segment lost 0 bases, leaving 7 bases of the junction unmatched. As DNA, the CDR3 is TGTGCCAGCAGCCAAGATTTAGTGGGGACAGGGAATTCACCCCTCCACTTT. Amino acid sequence: CASSQDLVGTGNSPLHF.

This clone was found a few times. The rearrangement joins TRBV18 to TRBJ2-3, with 8 bases lining up with TRBD2. The CDR3 is 14 residues long. Trimming took 4 bases from V and 3 from J; bases not matched to a gene: 3. The germline V gene has CDR1 KGHSH and CDR2 LQKENI. The CDR3, as DNA: TGTGCCAGCTCACTCGGGACTAGGACAGATACGCAGTATTTT. It specifies CASSLGTRTDTQYF.

This clone appeared many times. The rearrangement uses TRBV21-1 and TRBJ1-5; the table's D call TRBD1 went unverified against the DNA. TRBV21-1 is designated a pseudogene. This CDR3 comprises 18 residues. The CDR3 sequence: CASNTRDSCLYSNQPQHF. For the CDR3, the DNA is TGTGCCAGCAACACACGGGACAGCTGCCTCTATAGCAATCAGCCCCAGCATTTT.

Only a few counts were recorded for this clone. This chain links TRBV5-4 with TRBJ2-3, with D possibly matching TRBD1 (7 bases). V was clipped by 0 bases and J by 2 bases, with 10 bases between them. CDR3 length: 15 amino acids. Looked up from germline, CDR1 is SGHNT and CDR2 is YYREEE (reference sequence). For the CDR3, the DNA is TGTGCCAGCAGCTTGGGACAGGGACTCACAGATACGCAGTATTTT. Amino acids: CASSLGQGLTDTQYF.

This chain links TRBV7-9 with TRBJ1-1, with 8 bases aligning to TRBD1. V lost 5 bases to trimming and J lost 3 bases; unmatched junction nucleotides: 8. The germline gives CDR1 SEHNR, CDR2 FQNEAQ (reference sequence). This CDR3 comprises 15 residues. The CDR3 DNA reads as TGTGCCAGCAGCCCTAACACAGGGGGGGACACTGAAGCTTTCTTT. Protein: CASSPNTGGDTEAFF.

This rearrangement joins TRBV23-1 to TRBJ2-7, with D tentatively TRBD1 (6 bases). TRBV23-1 is filed as an ORF, its function uncertain. Trimming stripped 6 bases from V and 4 bases from J, with 19 bases between. The CDR3 covers 15 residues. The CDR3 bases are TGCGCCAGCAGCCAAACCGACAGGAATAATTACGAGCAGTACTTC. It yields the protein CASSQTDRNNYEQYF.

The V gene is TRBV19, the J gene TRBJ2-6; 7 bases fit TRBD1. V gave up 5 bases and J gave up 2 bases; unmatched junction bases: 3. The CDR3 consists of 15 residues. CDR1 and CDR2 (germline): LNHDA, SQIVND (reference sequence). CDR3: CASSPDRAGANVLTF. Here the CDR3 DNA reads TGTGCCAGTAGTCCCGACAGGGCTGGGGCCAACGTCCTGACTTTC.

This clone was picked up many times. The CDR3 spells CAWSPGTADEKLFF. CDR3 sequence (DNA): TGTGCCTGGAGCCCGGGGACAGCCGATGAAAAACTGTTTTTT. J is TRBJ1-4 and V is TRBV30; 7 nucleotides agree with TRBD1. The V segment lost 3 bases and the J segment 6 bases; nucleotides outside the gene matches: 7. Looked up from germline, CDR1 is GTSNPN and CDR2 is SVGIG (reference sequence). CDR3 length: 14 residues.

This clone was observed a handful of times. V and J are TRBV7-2 and TRBJ1-5; D ambiguous. This CDR3 region has 13 residues. The V end was cut by 1 base, the J end by 3 bases, with 4 bases between. Germline-derived CDR1 and CDR2 are SGHTA and FQGNSA. CDR3 DNA sequence: TGTGCCAGCAGCTTAGAGCACAATCAGCCCCAGCATTTT. As protein: CASSLEHNQPQHF.

This chain joins TRBV6-6 and TRBJ2-7, with D perhaps matching TRBD2 (6 bases). The CDR3 has 14 residues. V lost 8 bases and J 3 bases, leaving 17 bases between the germline ends. Germline V CDR1 and CDR2: MNHNY, SVGAGI (reference sequence). CDR3 bases: TGTGCCAGCTCCCCCACGGGAGACCGCTACGAGCAGTACTTC. Amino acids: CASSPTGDRYEQYF.

This clone turned up a few times. The CDR3 DNA sequence: TGTGCCAGCAGCCAAGCGGGTAATCAAGAGACCCAGTACTTC. It translates to CASSQAGNQETQYF. The genes are TRBV11-2 and TRBJ2-5; tentatively, D is TRBD2 (6 bases). V was cut by 5 bases and J by 2 bases, with 12 bases left in between. CDR1 is SGHAT, CDR2 FQNNGV, per germline. The CDR3 totals 14 residues.

The rearrangement links TRBV4-2 to TRBJ2-5; TRBD1 might be the D (7 bases). V was cut by 5 bases and J by 2 bases, with 27 bases left in between. The CDR3 runs 19 residues. Germline-derived CDR1 and CDR2 are LGHNA and YNFKEQ. CDR3 amino acids: CASSDIGNRQGLSQETQYF. As DNA, the CDR3 is TGTGCCAGCAGCGACATCGGGAACCGACAGGGACTCTCTCAAGAGACCCAGTACTTC.

The rearrangement links TRBV28 to TRBJ2-7; a weak D match, TRBD2 (5 bases). Germline V gene sequence: CDR1 MDHEN, CDR2 SYDVKM. Trimming cost V 6 bases and J 0 bases, with 24 bases left between them. There are 18 residues in the CDR3. The CDR3 nucleotides are TGTGCCAGCAGCTTGCTCCAACGACACCGGAGGAGCTCCTACGAGCAGTACTTC. Translation: CASSLLQRHRRSSYEQYF.

This clone came up a few times. The chain links TRBV18 to TRBJ1-1, with a weak D call TRBD1 (6 bases). Trimming removed 1 base at V and 8 bases at J, with 17 bases between. Per the germline V gene, CDR1 is KGHSH and CDR2 is LQKENI. The CDR3 is made up of 15 amino acids. In DNA, the CDR3 is TGTGCCAGCTCACCACGGTCAGGGGCCGACTCGGAAGCTTTCTTT. As protein: CASSPRSGADSEAFF.

The chain joins TRBV5-1 to TRBJ2-5; TRBD2 agrees at 9 bases. J gave up 2 bases and V 9 bases, and 8 bases lay outside the gene matches. Germline V gene data show CDR1 as SGHRS and CDR2 as YFSETQ. The CDR3 runs to 14 residues. The CDR3 sequence: CATSVSGRQETQYF. As DNA, the CDR3 is TGCGCCACCTCGGTTAGCGGGAGACAAGAGACCCAGTACTTC.

Only a few counts were recorded for this clone. This sequence joins TRBV21-1 and TRBJ2-5; TRBD2 reflects the table's D call only, with no check against the DNA. TRBV21-1 is tagged as a pseudogene. The CDR3 totals 12 residues. The CDR3 nucleotides are TGTGCCAGCGAACTTCACCAAGAGACCCAGTACTTC. This codes for CASELHQETQYF.

The CDR3 sequence: CASSDPGINYGYTF. Here the CDR3 DNA reads TGTGCCAGTAGCGACCCGGGGATTAACTATGGCTACACCTTC. The chain recombines TRBV19 with TRBJ1-2; D not certain. The CDR3 covers 14 residues. Trimming took off 6 bases at V and 1 base at J, with 12 bases between the two ends. Germline loops: CDR1 LNHDA, CDR2 SQIVND (reference sequence).

This clone was picked up a small number of times. This sequence joins TRBV27 and TRBJ1-2; 10 positions agree with TRBD1. CDR1 MNHEY and CDR2 SMNVEV come from the germline V gene (reference sequence). The CDR3 is 13 amino acids. The V segment lost 8 bases and the J segment 6 bases; nucleotides outside the gene matches: 6. The CDR3 DNA reads TGTGCCAGCCGACAGGGGGCTTATAATGGCTACACCTTC. This codes for CASRQGAYNGYTF.